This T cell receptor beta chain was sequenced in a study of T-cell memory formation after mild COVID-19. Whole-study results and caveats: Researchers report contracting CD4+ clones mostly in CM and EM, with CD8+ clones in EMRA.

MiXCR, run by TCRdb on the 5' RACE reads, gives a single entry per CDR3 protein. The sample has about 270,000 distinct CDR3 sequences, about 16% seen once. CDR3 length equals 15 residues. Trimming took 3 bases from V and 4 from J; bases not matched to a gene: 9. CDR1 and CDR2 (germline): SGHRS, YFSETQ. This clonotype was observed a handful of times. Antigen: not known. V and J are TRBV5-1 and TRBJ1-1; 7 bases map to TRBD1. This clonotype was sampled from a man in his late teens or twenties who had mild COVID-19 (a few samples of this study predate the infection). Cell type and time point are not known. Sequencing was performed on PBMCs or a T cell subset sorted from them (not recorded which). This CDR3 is CASSSLQGLGTEAFF. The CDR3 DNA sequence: TGCGCCAGCAGCTCTCTACAGGGGTTGGGCACTGAAGCTTTCTTT.